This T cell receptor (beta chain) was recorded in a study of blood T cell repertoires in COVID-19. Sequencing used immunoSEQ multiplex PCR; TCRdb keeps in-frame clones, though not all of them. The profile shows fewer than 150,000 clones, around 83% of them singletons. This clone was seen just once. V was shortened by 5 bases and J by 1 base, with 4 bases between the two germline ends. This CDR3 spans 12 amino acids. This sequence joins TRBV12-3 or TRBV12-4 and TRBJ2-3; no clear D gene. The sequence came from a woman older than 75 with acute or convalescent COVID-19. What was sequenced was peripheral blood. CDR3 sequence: CASSLRTDTQYF. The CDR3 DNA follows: TGTGCCAGCAGTCTTCGCACAGATACGCAGTATTTT.